This TCR beta chain is from a study of blood T cells in healthy people across ages. Worth noting for this clonotype: Its specificity is unknown.

Per sample, at least 5 micrograms of total RNA were extracted. Using a J-beta primer mix together with a sample-barcoded 5' primer, a second PCR was run for 7 to 11 cycles. Every single cDNA molecule received a tag from a template-switch adaptor with 12 random nucleotides. TCRdb re-derived calls from the 5' RACE reads in MiXCR, one entry per CDR3 protein. Among under 1,000,000 distinct CDR3 sequences listed, around 36% were seen once. Study findings and constraints: With donor CMV status unknown, expanded clonotype changes were possibly confounded. The long-lived group displayed more naive CD4+ cells, plus higher diversity, than the aged donors did.

V was clipped by 6 bases and J by 2 bases; unmatched bases: 16. The CDR3 is 17 amino acids. In germline, CDR1 is LNHDA, CDR2 SQIVND (reference sequence). The chain employs TRBV19 and TRBJ2-7; 7 bases are a match to TRBD1. Sequencing input: blood. The receptor comes from a man younger than 35 in good health. CDR3 DNA sequence: TGTGCCAGTAGCCCAGAGACAGGGACCCTCTTTACCTACGAGCAGTACTTC. Encoded protein: CASSPETGTLFTYEQYF.